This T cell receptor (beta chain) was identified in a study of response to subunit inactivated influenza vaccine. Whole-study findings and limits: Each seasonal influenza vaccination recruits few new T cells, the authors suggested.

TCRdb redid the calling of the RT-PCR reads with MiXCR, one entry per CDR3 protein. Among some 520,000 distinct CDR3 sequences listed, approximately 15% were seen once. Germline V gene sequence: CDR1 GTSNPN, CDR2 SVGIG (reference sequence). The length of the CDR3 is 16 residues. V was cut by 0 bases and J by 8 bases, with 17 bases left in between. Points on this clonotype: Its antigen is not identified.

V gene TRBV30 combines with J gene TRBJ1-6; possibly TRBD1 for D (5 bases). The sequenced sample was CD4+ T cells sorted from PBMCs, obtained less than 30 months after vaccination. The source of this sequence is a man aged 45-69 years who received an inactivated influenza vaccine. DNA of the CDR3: TGTGCCTGGAGTGTATCCGTTGGGGGGTCCGATTCACCCCTCCACTTT. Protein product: CAWSVSVGGSDSPLHF.